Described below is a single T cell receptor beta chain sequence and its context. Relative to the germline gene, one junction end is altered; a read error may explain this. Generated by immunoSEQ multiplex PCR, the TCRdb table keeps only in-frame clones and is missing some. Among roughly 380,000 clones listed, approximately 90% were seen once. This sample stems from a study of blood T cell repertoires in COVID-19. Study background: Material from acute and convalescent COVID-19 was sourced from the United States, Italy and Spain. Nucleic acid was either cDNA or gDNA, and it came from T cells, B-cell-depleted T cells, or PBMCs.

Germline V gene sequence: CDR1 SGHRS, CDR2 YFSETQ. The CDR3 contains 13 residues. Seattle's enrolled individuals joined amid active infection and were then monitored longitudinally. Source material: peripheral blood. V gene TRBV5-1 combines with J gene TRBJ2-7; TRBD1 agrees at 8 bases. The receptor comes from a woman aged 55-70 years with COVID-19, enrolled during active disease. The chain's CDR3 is CASSKTQGARWFF. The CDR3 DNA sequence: TGCGCCAGCAGCAAAACCCAGGGGGCGCGATGGTTCTTC.